A single sample gave rise to the 21 T cell receptor beta chains below, sequenced in a study of blood T cell repertoires in COVID-19. The repertoire was sequenced with immunoSEQ multiplex PCR; TCRdb's copy has only in-frame clones and lacks some. The repertoire holds 50,000 to 80,000 clones, with 84% as singletons. The sample was peripheral blood. The receptor set was obtained from a woman aged 55-70 years with acute or convalescent COVID-19.

The chain combines TRBV9 with TRBJ2-2, with D perhaps matching TRBD2 (5 bases). V was trimmed by 0 bases and J by 3 bases, leaving 12 bases between them. Germline loops: CDR1 SGDLS, CDR2 YYNGEE. This CDR3 is 16 amino acids long. Here the CDR3 DNA reads TGTGCCAGCAGCGTAGTCCCGGGGTCTGACACCGGGGAGCTGTTTTTT. This gives the protein CASSVVPGSDTGELFF.

The rearrangement joins TRBV7-2 to TRBJ1-2, with D perhaps matching TRBD1 (5 bases). Germline V gene lookup returns CDR1 SGHTA and CDR2 FQGNSA. Trimming left V 5 bases short and J 7 bases short, with 14 bases between. The CDR3 loop spans 13 amino acids. The CDR3 sequence: CASSQNQGFGYTF. The CDR3 DNA reads as TGTGCCAGCAGCCAAAATCAGGGATTTGGCTACACCTTC.

The CDR3 coding sequence is TGCGCCAGCAGCTTGGGACAGACAAACTCTGGAAACACCATATATTTT. Amino acids: CASSLGQTNSGNTIYF. This chain connects TRBV5-1 to TRBJ1-3; D may be TRBD1 (5 bases). With 0 bases removed from V and 0 bases from J, the gap between germline ends came to 10 bases. Per germline, CDR1 SGHRS and CDR2 YFSETQ. CDR3 size: 16 residues.

V gene TRBV7-9 combines with J gene TRBJ2-2; a weak D match, TRBD2 (5 bases). CDR3 length equals 13 residues. Germline V gives CDR1 SEHNR, CDR2 FQNEAQ (reference sequence). V lost 3 bases to trimming and J lost 3 bases, with 5 bases between them. The CDR3 DNA follows: TGTGCCAGCAGCTTCGGGGACACCGGGGAGCTGTTTTTT. This sequence encodes CASSFGDTGELFF.

The chain uses TRBV11-2 and TRBJ2-5, with a possible D match to TRBD2 (6 bases). Trimming cost V 5 bases and J 1 base, with 17 bases left between them. CDR1 is SGHAT and CDR2 is FQNNGV in the germline V gene. The CDR3 consists of 16 residues. The CDR3 DNA follows: TGTGCCAGCAGCCGGGGAGGAGGGGCGGCCCAAGAGACCCAGTACTTC. Amino acid sequence: CASSRGGGAAQETQYF. The complete variable domain, with remaining parts taken from reference TRBV11-2 and TRBJ2-5, reads EAGVAQSPRYKIIEKRQSVAFWCNPISGHATLYWYQQILGQGPKLLIQFQNNGVVDDSQLPKDRFSAERLKGVDSTLKIQPAKLEDSAVYLCASSRGGGAAQETQYFGPGTRLLVL.

This clone was seen more than once but under ten times. The CDR3 sequence: CASSFSLGHGYTF. The CDR3 DNA sequence: TGTGCCAGCAGTTTCTCTCTTGGGCATGGCTACACCTTC. The chain recombines TRBV12-3 or TRBV12-4 with TRBJ1-2; D ambiguous. Trimming took 3 bases from V and 6 from J, leaving 11 bases between them. CDR3 length: 13 residues.

The rearrangement links TRBV6-5 to TRBJ2-1; 9 bases are a match to TRBD1. The CDR3 is 15 residues long. V trimming: 11 bases; J trimming: 9 bases; junction bases outside the gene matches: 17. Germline V lookup: CDR1 MNHEY, CDR2 SVGAGI. CDR3 protein: CALLIGTGRMVEQFF. In nucleotides, the CDR3 is TGTGCCTTACTGATCGGGACAGGGAGAATGGTTGAGCAGTTCTTC.

The chain joins TRBV2 to TRBJ1-6; D is ambiguous. The germline V and J ends were trimmed by 7 bases and 0 bases, with 7 bases remaining between them. The CDR3 extends over 14 amino acids. CDR1 and CDR2 (germline): SNHLY, FYNNEI. The CDR3 spells CASTGSSYNSPLHF. In DNA, the CDR3 is TGTGCCAGCACCGGGAGCTCCTATAATTCACCCCTCCACTTT.

V usage is TRBV2 and J usage is TRBJ1-1, with TRBD1 identical over 9 bases. In germline, CDR1 is SNHLY, CDR2 FYNNEI. This CDR3 has 17 amino acids. V was clipped by 6 bases and J by 3 bases; unmatched bases: 14. CDR3 sequence (DNA): TGTGCCAGCAGGCCCCACAGGGGGCCCCCCTTAGACACTGAAGCTTTCTTT. Its translation: CASRPHRGPPLDTEAFF.

V and J are TRBV18 and TRBJ1-3; 10 nucleotides agree with TRBD1. V gave up 3 bases and J gave up 4 bases; unmatched junction bases: 6. CDR3 length equals 16 residues. Germline V gene lookup returns CDR1 KGHSH and CDR2 LQKENI. The CDR3 loop is CASSPGQGQIGNTIYF. The CDR3 DNA is TGTGCCAGCTCACCGGGACAGGGGCAAATCGGAAACACCATATATTTT.

The chain uses TRBV11-2 and TRBJ2-5; D call uncertain. This CDR3 contains 16 residues. Germline V gene data show CDR1 as SGHAT and CDR2 as FQNNGV. Trimming removed 1 base at V and 1 base at J, with 13 bases between. This chain's CDR3 is CASSLGHTTVQETQYF. For the CDR3, the DNA is TGTGCCAGCAGCTTAGGACACACCACAGTCCAAGAGACCCAGTACTTC.

The CDR3 here is CASSDGRGNTIYF. CDR3 in DNA: TGCGCCAGCAGCGATGGGCGTGGAAACACCATATATTTT. The V call is TRBV5-1, the J call TRBJ1-3; no clear D gene. This CDR3 is built from 13 residues. From germline, CDR1 is SGHRS and CDR2 YFSETQ. Trimming took 4 bases from V and 3 from J, leaving 8 bases between them. The full variable domain, in which reference TRBV5-1 and TRBJ1-3 provide the parts outside the CDR3, is KAGVTQTPRYLIKTRGQQVTLSCSPISGHRSVSWYQQTPGQGLQFLFEYFSETQRNKGNFPGRFSGRQFSNSRSEMNVSTLELGDSALYLCASSDGRGNTIYFGEGSWLTVV.

By share of the sample, this clone is medium-sized. J is TRBJ2-7 and V is TRBV7-4; 9 bases are shared with TRBD1. This CDR3 region has 14 residues. V lost 5 bases, J lost 2 bases, and 4 bases stayed unmatched. In germline, CDR1 is SGHVT, CDR2 SQSDAQ. The CDR3 loop is CASSRRDRAYEQYF. CDR3 nucleotides: TGTGCCAGCAGCCGCCGGGACAGGGCCTACGAGCAGTACTTC. The full variable domain, in which reference TRBV7-4 and TRBJ2-7 provide the parts outside the CDR3, is GAGVSQSPRYKVAKRGRDVALRCDSISGHVTLYWYRQTLGQGSEVLTYSQSDAQRDKSGRPSGRFSAERPERSVSTLKIQRTEQGDSAVYLCASSRRDRAYEQYFGPGTRLTVT.

The gene calls are TRBV19 and TRBJ1-1; a weak D match, TRBD1 (5 bases). The CDR3 is 14 amino acids. CDR1 and CDR2 from the germline V gene are LNHDA and SQIVND (reference sequence). The V end was cut by 5 bases, the J end by 0 bases, with 10 bases between. CDR3 nucleotide sequence: TGTGCCAGTAGTTTGACAGCTCTGAACACTGAAGCTTTCTTT. Its translation is CASSLTALNTEAFF.

The CDR3 here is CASSNDRANGYTF. CDR3 sequence (DNA): TGTGCCAGCAGTAACGACAGGGCAAATGGCTACACCTTC. The rearrangement uses TRBV12-3 or TRBV12-4 and TRBJ1-2; 7 nucleotides agree with TRBD1. The CDR3 consists of 13 residues. V trimming: 5 bases; J trimming: 6 bases; junction bases outside the gene matches: 6.

The gene calls are TRBV7-9 and TRBJ2-7; 8 bases agree with TRBD1. The V and J ends lost 5 bases and 2 bases, in that order; junction bases with no gene match: 2. CDR3 length: 13 amino acids. The germline V gene encodes CDR1 SEHNR and CDR2 FQNEAQ (reference sequence). CDR3 DNA: TGTGCCAGCAGCCCACAGGGGGCCTACGAGCAGTACTTC. Its protein product is CASSPQGAYEQYF.

The chain carries TRBV2 and TRBJ2-7, with 8 bases that match TRBD1. The ends lost 5 bases at V and 2 bases at J; junction bases unmatched: 5. This CDR3 has 14 residues. From germline, CDR1 is SNHLY and CDR2 FYNNEI. The chain's CDR3 is CASSRTGRTYEQYF. The CDR3 region has the DNA TGTGCCAGCAGTAGGACAGGGAGGACCTACGAGCAGTACTTC.

The chain links TRBV7-9 to TRBJ1-2, with D maybe TRBD1 (6 bases). The CDR3 is 14 amino acids. Germline CDR1 reads SEHNR; CDR2 reads FQNEAQ (reference sequence). V lost 0 bases and J lost 3, with 8 bases in between. The CDR3 region has the DNA TGTGCCAGCAGCTTAGCCCAGGGGTACTATGGCTACACCTTC. This translates into CASSLAQGYYGYTF.

This clone has only a few counts. The chain carries TRBV3-1 (or the pseudogene TRBV3-2) and TRBJ2-5; weak D call: TRBD2 (6 bases). Per the germline V gene, CDR1 is LGHDT and CDR2 is YNNKEL (reference sequence). This CDR3 has 20 residues. The V end lost 3 bases, the J end lost 7 bases, and 33 bases lay between the germline ends. The CDR3 loop reads CASSHQTGGAGMGRKGTQYF. As DNA, the CDR3 is TGTGCCAGCAGCCATCAGACCGGAGGGGCAGGGATGGGTCGGAAGGGGACCCAGTACTTC.

The chain combines TRBV6-5 with TRBJ1-6; maybe TRBD1 (6 bases). Germline V gene data show CDR1 as MNHEY and CDR2 as SVGAGI. Trimming took off 6 bases at V and 5 bases at J, with 11 bases between the two ends. The CDR3 is 14 residues long. This CDR3 is CASSRDTNNSPLHF. CDR3 in DNA: TGTGCCAGCAGCCGGGACACCAATAATTCACCCCTCCACTTT.

The rearrangement uses TRBV5-1 and TRBJ1-1; TRBD1 is a possible D gene (6 bases). The CDR3 totals 16 residues. V lost 1 base to trimming and J lost 7 bases, with 20 bases between them. CDR1 and CDR2 from the germline V gene are SGHRS and YFSETQ. CDR3 in DNA: TGCGCCAGCAGCTTGTACGATCCTACAGGGACGAGTGAAGCTTTCTTT. Translating gives CASSLYDPTGTSEAFF.